The present T cell receptor beta chain was sequenced within a study of cytomegalovirus exposure and HLA in healthy donors. Looking at the study overall: Counted in an early data release were 75 million to 85 million unique TCRs from HLA-typed donors.

In the PCR, 60 Vbeta and 13 Jbeta primers were used. The data were produced by immunoSEQ multiplex PCR, yet TCRdb's version contains in-frame clones alone and is incomplete. Found here are some 91,000 clones, roughly 80% of them singletons; the top ten hold 3% to 3.5%. This clone was recorded only once. Trimming shortened V by 5 bases and J by 4 bases, and 12 bases separated the two germline ends. The CDR3 loop spans 14 amino acids. Per germline, CDR1 LNHDA and CDR2 SQIVND (reference sequence). Sample: PBMCs. This clonotype was sampled from a middle-aged man in good health and CMV-seronegative. V usage is TRBV19 and J usage is TRBJ1-5; D gene uncertain. CDR3 DNA sequence: TGTGCCAGTAGTGGCCGGGGTGGGAATCAGCCCCAGCATTTT. This sequence encodes CASSGRGGNQPQHF.